The 9 T cell receptor beta chains presented below share a single source sample, sequenced in a study of CD8 T cells in ankylosing spondylitis. TCRdb re-analysed the 5' RACE reads in MiXCR, keeping a single row per CDR3 protein. The sample lists roughly 130,000 distinct CDR3 sequences; about a tenth were seen once. Source material: blood, either unsorted or a sorted T cell fraction (not recorded which). These receptors were taken from a male donor with ankylosing spondylitis or in good health (not recorded which).

The J gene is TRBJ2-4, the V gene TRBV7-2; 8 bases are shared with TRBD2. This CDR3 comprises 18 residues. V dropped 0 bases and J dropped 0; count of bases not matched to a gene: 7. CDR1 SGHTA and CDR2 FQGNSA come from the germline V gene. CDR3 sequence: CASSLALTSEKAKNIQYF. CDR3 DNA sequence: TGTGCCAGCAGCTTAGCCCTGACTAGCGAGAAAGCCAAAAACATTCAGTACTTC. Based on the CDR3 plus reference TRBV7-2 and TRBJ2-4, the full variable domain is GAGVSQSPSNKVTEKGKDVELRCDPISGHTALYWYRQSLGQGLEFLIYFQGNSAPDKSGLPSDRFSAERTGGSVSTLTIQRTQQEDSAVYLCASSLALTSEKAKNIQYFGAGTRLSVL.

This clonotype was recorded a few times. This chain's CDR3 is CSASYGNEQFF. The CDR3 nucleotides are TGCAGTGCTAGTTACGGCAATGAGCAGTTCTTC. This rearrangement joins TRBV20-1 to TRBJ2-1; D ambiguous. CDR3 length: 11 amino acids. Trimming pared 3 bases from V and 6 bases from J, leaving 6 bases between. The V gene's germline CDR1 is DFQATT and CDR2 SNEGSKA (reference sequence).

This clonotype has a handful of counts. V usage is TRBV20-1 and J usage is TRBJ2-3; 14 bases map to TRBD2. The germline CDR1 and CDR2 sequences are DFQATT and SNEGSKA (reference sequence). Trimming removed 4 bases from V and 6 bases from J; junction bases left unmatched: 6. This CDR3 region has 15 residues. CDR3 in DNA: TGCAGTGCTACGGGACTAGCGGGAGCCGGGGATACGCAGTATTTT. Its protein is CSATGLAGAGDTQYF.

This chain connects TRBV11-1 to TRBJ2-6, with a weak D call TRBD1 (5 bases). The ends were cut back, 1 base at V and 0 bases at J, with 22 bases in the middle. This CDR3 region has 21 residues. The germline V gene encodes CDR1 SGHAT and CDR2 FQDESV (reference sequence). As DNA, the CDR3 is TGTGCCAGCAGCTTAGTCCGACAGTCCTTTCCCCAAATCTCTGGGGCCAACGTCCTGACTTTC. Translating it yields CASSLVRQSFPQISGANVLTF.

This clonotype has at least ten counts. The chain recombines TRBV6-2 or TRBV6-3 with TRBJ1-5, with 8 nucleotides matching TRBD1. Germline CDR1 and CDR2: MNHEY and SVGEGT. J was trimmed by 2 bases and V by 5 bases; bases with no gene match: 11. This CDR3 comprises 17 residues. The CDR3 DNA reads TGTGCCAGCAGTCAACCAATTGGACAGGGTGGCAATCAGCCCCAGCATTTT. Translating it yields CASSQPIGQGGNQPQHF.

This clonotype was seen many times. The chain has TRBV20-1 and TRBJ2-4; D uncertain. Germline V gene lookup returns CDR1 DFQATT and CDR2 SNEGSKA (reference sequence). The CDR3 is made up of 13 amino acids. Trimming took off 5 bases at V and 6 bases at J, with 14 bases between the two ends. This CDR3 reads CSASRPVGNIQYF. The CDR3 DNA is TGCAGTGCTTCCCGACCCGTGGGAAACATTCAGTACTTC.

This sequence joins TRBV5-5 and TRBJ2-4; no definite D call. The germline V and J ends were trimmed by 2 bases and 4 bases, with 7 bases remaining between them. CDR3 size: 13 residues. Germline V lookup: CDR1 SGHKS, CDR2 YYEKEE (reference sequence). The DNA of the CDR3 is TGTGCCAGCAGCTTTTATGGGAAAAACATTCAGTACTTC. This encodes CASSFYGKNIQYF.

Many counts were recorded for this clonotype. V is TRBV20-1 and J is TRBJ2-3; 8 nucleotides agree with TRBD2. There are 14 residues in the CDR3. Losses at the gene ends were 4 bases for V and 10 bases for J; bases not matched to a gene: 13. CDR1 DFQATT and CDR2 SNEGSKA come from the germline V gene (reference sequence). The CDR3 reads CSANGLAKLGSQYF. The CDR3 DNA follows: TGCAGTGCTAATGGACTAGCCAAACTGGGGTCGCAGTATTTT.

The rearrangement uses TRBV20-1 and TRBJ1-2; D not resolved. V was pared by 3 bases and J by 5 bases, with 16 bases between. CDR1 and CDR2 from the germline V gene are DFQATT and SNEGSKA (reference sequence). The CDR3 has 14 amino acids. CDR3 sequence (DNA): TGCAGTGCTAGTCTGGAAAATACGGGATATGGCTACACCTTC. It encodes CSASLENTGYGYTF.